This T cell receptor (beta chain) originates from a study of PD-1 blockade in classical Hodgkin lymphoma. Note on this clone: Its antigen remains unknown.

General study results and limits: Reports indicated that newly diagnosed patients had lower baseline TCR diversity than healthy donors did. The CD4+ diversity rise by C4D1 was clearest in complete responders.

Only in-frame clones appear in the TCRdb table, and some are missing; sequencing was by immunoSEQ multiplex PCR. The data show roughly 25,000 clones, with roughly 84% seen just once and more than 1.5% held by the top ten. V was shortened by 0 bases and J by 7 bases, with 8 bases between the two germline ends. CDR1 is SGDLS and CDR2 is YYNGEE in the germline V gene. CDR3 length: 14 amino acids. Each patient's relapse followed autologous stem cell transplantation, and brentuximab vedotin exposure varied. With magnetic negative selection, CD4+ T cells were purified from PBMCs that had been thawed. Sequenced material: CD4+ T cells from blood, taken at baseline. The chain combines TRBV9 with TRBJ1-6; D ambiguous. This TCR was sampled from a human donor with classical Hodgkin lymphoma. The CDR3 nucleotides read TGTGCCAGCAGCGTAGGTCCAGTAAATTCACCCCTCCACTTT. Translating it yields CASSVGPVNSPLHF. Together with reference TRBV9 and TRBJ1-6, the CDR3 gives the full variable domain: DSGVTQTPKHLITATGQRVTLRCSPRSGDLSVYWYQQSLDQGLQFLIQYYNGEERAKGNILERFSAQQFPDLHSELNLSSLELGDSALYFCASSVGPVNSPLHFGNGTRLTVT.